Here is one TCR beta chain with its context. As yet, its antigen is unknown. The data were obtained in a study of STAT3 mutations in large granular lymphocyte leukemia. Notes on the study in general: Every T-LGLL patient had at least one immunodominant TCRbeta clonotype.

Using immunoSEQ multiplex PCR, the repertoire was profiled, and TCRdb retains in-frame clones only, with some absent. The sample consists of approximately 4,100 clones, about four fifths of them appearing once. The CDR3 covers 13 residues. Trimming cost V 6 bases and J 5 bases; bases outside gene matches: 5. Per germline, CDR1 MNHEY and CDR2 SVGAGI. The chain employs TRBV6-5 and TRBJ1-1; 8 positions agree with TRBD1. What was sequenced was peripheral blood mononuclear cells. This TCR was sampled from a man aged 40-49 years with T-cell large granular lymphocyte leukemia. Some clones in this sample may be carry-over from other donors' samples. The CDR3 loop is CASRLNRGTEAFF. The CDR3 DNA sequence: TGTGCCAGCAGGCTTAACAGGGGGACTGAAGCTTTCTTT.